These T cell receptor beta chains were read from a single sample in a study of blood T cell repertoires in COVID-19. Clones were read by immunoSEQ multiplex PCR, and TCRdb kept only the in-frame ones, dropping some. Of tens of thousands of clones listed, around nine tenths were seen once; the top ten hold around 10%. Sequenced material: peripheral blood. The receptors shown here come from an elderly man with acute or convalescent COVID-19. Both conserved end residues are trimmed from each CDR3. The D gene is left open where the match is weak. Not all rows give a size; the values are once, few, many and, for expanded clones, a class.

D: TRBD2
V: TRBV5-1
J: TRBJ2-5
length: 14
size: -
CDR3: ASSSGLAGGEETQY

D: -
V: TRBV11-2
J: TRBJ2-7
length: 11
size: -
CDR3: ASTETEAYEQY

D: -
V: TRBV4-3
J: TRBJ2-1
length: 13
size: few
CDR3: ASSQEGGDYNEQF

D: TRBD1
V: TRBV4-1
J: TRBJ1-5
length: 13
size: -
CDR3: ASSHAGTVNQPQH

D: TRBD1
V: TRBV7-2
J: TRBJ2-2
length: 14
size: -
CDR3: ASSARTGGGTGELF

D: TRBD1
V: TRBV3-1/TRBV3-2
J: TRBJ2-5
length: 12
size: -
CDR3: ASSLPQGAETQY

D: TRBD1
V: TRBV28
J: TRBJ1-1
length: 12
size: once
CDR3: ASSRRDSLFEAF

D: TRBD1
V: TRBV18
J: TRBJ2-7
length: 12
size: -
CDR3: ASSSQGQRYEQY

D: TRBD2
V: TRBV28
J: TRBJ2-1
length: 15
size: -
CDR3: ASSFRLLAVSYNEQF

D: -
V: TRBV2
J: TRBJ2-7
length: 11
size: -
CDR3: ASSGGHPYEQY

D: TRBD1
V: TRBV2
J: TRBJ1-1
length: 13
size: -
CDR3: ASRGAGGTNTEAF

D: TRBD1
V: TRBV29-1
J: TRBJ2-7
length: 10
size: -
CDR3: SVGGQGYEQY

D: TRBD1
V: TRBV7-6
J: TRBJ1-3
length: 13
size: -
CDR3: ASSLETGEGNTIY

D: TRBD1
V: TRBV7-2
J: TRBJ1-5
length: 12
size: few
CDR3: ASSLGQGAQPQH

D: TRBD1
V: TRBV5-1
J: TRBJ2-7
length: 13
size: few
CDR3: ASSLDGQGAYEQY

D: -
V: TRBV18
J: TRBJ1-2
length: 12
size: -
CDR3: ASSAGTNSYGYT

D: TRBD2
V: TRBV29-1
J: TRBJ2-5
length: 13
size: -
CDR3: SVLGVAGLQETQY

D: TRBD1
V: TRBV5-6
J: TRBJ1-2
length: 12
size: -
CDR3: ASSWGQPLPGYT

D: -
V: TRBV9
J: TRBJ2-3
length: 11
size: -
CDR3: ASSPGTTDTQY

D: -
V: TRBV3-1/TRBV3-2
J: TRBJ1-4
length: 13
size: -
CDR3: ASSQVQATNEKLF

D: TRBD2
V: TRBV18
J: TRBJ2-1
length: 14
size: -
CDR3: ASSPQGLAGGNEQF

D: TRBD1
V: TRBV25-1
J: TRBJ2-5
length: 13
size: -
CDR3: ASHSLDRAGETQY

D: -
V: TRBV28
J: TRBJ2-7
length: 14
size: once
CDR3: ASSSQQAQQVPEQY

D: -
V: TRBV18
J: TRBJ1-5
length: 15
size: -
CDR3: ASSRSGFTGTGQPQH

D: -
V: TRBV5-4
J: TRBJ1-4
length: 13
size: -
CDR3: ASSLAGAGNEKLF

D: -
V: TRBV6-2/TRBV6-3
J: TRBJ1-1
length: 12
size: -
CDR3: ASSYVARNTEAF

D: TRBD1
V: TRBV12-3/TRBV12-4
J: TRBJ1-1
length: 11
size: -
CDR3: ASSPGQGFEAF

D: -
V: TRBV19
J: TRBJ1-5
length: 13
size: -
CDR3: ASADSDYSNQPQH

D: -
V: TRBV7-2
J: TRBJ1-1
length: 13
size: -
CDR3: ASSPHQGMNTEAF

D: TRBD1
V: TRBV18
J: TRBJ1-1
length: 13
size: -
CDR3: ASSPRTGEETEAF

D: -
V: TRBV7-8
J: TRBJ2-3
length: 12
size: once
CDR3: ASSLTANTDTQY

D: TRBD2
V: TRBV6-4
J: TRBJ2-1
length: 13
size: -
CDR3: ASSDEGGRAGEQF

D: -
V: TRBV6-1
J: TRBJ2-2
length: 14
size: -
CDR3: ASSEWSGHLSGELF

D: TRBD1
V: TRBV6-1
J: TRBJ1-4
length: 16
size: -
CDR3: ASSEADSGTGINEKLF

D: -
V: TRBV11-3
J: TRBJ1-1
length: 13
size: -
CDR3: ASSLDGFGNTEAF

D: -
V: TRBV6-5
J: TRBJ1-2
length: 12
size: -
CDR3: ASSPQLIGEGYT

D: -
V: TRBV5-6
J: TRBJ1-1
length: 11
size: -
CDR3: ASSLESRAGAF

D: -
V: TRBV4-1
J: TRBJ1-5
length: 10
size: -
CDR3: ASSSSGQPQH

D: TRBD1
V: TRBV19
J: TRBJ1-4
length: 12
size: -
CDR3: ASRGDRGNEKLF

D: TRBD1
V: TRBV25-1
J: TRBJ2-7
length: 11
size: few
CDR3: ASTGTGAVEQY

D: -
V: TRBV5-1
J: TRBJ1-1
length: 11
size: once
CDR3: ASRIGENTEAF

D: TRBD1
V: TRBV5-1
J: TRBJ1-2
length: 14
size: -
CDR3: ASSIGQALINYGYT

D: -
V: TRBV18
J: TRBJ2-7
length: 14
size: -
CDR3: ASSLGEGPGVYEQY

D: -
V: TRBV12-3/TRBV12-4
J: TRBJ1-2
length: 11
size: -
CDR3: ASSSTVNYGYT

D: -
V: TRBV11-3
J: TRBJ2-1
length: 11
size: -
CDR3: ASARGDSHEQF

D: TRBD1
V: TRBV19
J: TRBJ1-3
length: 13
size: -
CDR3: ASSADRVGGNTIY

D: -
V: TRBV19
J: TRBJ1-4
length: 12
size: -
CDR3: ASSKGGLGEKLF

D: TRBD2
V: TRBV6-1
J: TRBJ2-1
length: 13
size: -
CDR3: ASSDSSGRAREQF